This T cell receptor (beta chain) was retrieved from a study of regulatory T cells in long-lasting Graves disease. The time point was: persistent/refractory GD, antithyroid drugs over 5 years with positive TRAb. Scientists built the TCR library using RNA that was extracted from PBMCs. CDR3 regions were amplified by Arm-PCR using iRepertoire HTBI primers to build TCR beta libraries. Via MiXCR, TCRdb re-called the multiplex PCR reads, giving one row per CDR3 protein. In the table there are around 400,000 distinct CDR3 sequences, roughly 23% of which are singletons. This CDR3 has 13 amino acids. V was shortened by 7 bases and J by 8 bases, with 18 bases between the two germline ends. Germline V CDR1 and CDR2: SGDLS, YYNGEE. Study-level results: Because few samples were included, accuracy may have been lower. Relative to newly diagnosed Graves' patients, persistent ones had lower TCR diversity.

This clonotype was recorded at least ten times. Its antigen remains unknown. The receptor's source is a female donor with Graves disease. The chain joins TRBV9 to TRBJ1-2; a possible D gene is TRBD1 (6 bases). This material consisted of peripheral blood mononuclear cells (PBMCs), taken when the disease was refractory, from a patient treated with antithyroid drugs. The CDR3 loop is CASRGGQYEGYTF. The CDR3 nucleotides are TGTGCCAGCCGGGGAGGACAGTATGAAGGCTACACCTTC.